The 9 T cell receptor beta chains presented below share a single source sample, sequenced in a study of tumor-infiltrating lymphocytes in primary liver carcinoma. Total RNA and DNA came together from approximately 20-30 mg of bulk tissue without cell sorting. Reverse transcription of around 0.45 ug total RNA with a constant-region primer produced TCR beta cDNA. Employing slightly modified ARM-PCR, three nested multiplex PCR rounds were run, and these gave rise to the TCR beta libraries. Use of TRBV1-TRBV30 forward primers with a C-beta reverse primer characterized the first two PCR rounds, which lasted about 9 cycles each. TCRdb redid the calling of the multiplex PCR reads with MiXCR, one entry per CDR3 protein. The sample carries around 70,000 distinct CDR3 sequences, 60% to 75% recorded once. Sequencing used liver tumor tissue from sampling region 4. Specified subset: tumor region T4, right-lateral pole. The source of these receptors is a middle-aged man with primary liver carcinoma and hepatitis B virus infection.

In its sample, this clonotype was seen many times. In nucleotides, the CDR3 is TGTGCCAGCAGCTCCCAGGGTCCAGGGCCAAACCACGAAACAAGAGAGACCCAGTACTTC. It translates to CASSSQGPGPNHETRETQYF. The rearrangement uses TRBV28 and TRBJ2-5; maybe TRBD1 (5 bases). Germline values: CDR1 MDHEN, CDR2 SYDVKM. The V gene lost 6 bases and the J gene lost 4 bases, with 33 bases spanning the gap. This CDR3 is built from 20 residues. The whole variable domain, remainder taken from reference TRBV28 and TRBJ2-5, is DVKVTQSSRYLVKRTGEKVFLECVQDMDHENMFWYRQDPGLGLRLIYFSYDVKMKEKGDIPEGYSVSREKKERFSLILESASTNQTSMYLCASSSQGPGPNHETRETQYFGPGTRLLVL.

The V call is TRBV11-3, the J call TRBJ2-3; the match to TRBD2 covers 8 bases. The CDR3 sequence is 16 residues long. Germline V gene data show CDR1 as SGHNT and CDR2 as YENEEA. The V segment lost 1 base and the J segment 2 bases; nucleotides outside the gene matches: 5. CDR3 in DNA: TGTGCCAGCAGCTTAGTACGGGGGGGATCCACAGATACGCAGTATTTT. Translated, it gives CASSLVRGGSTDTQYF.

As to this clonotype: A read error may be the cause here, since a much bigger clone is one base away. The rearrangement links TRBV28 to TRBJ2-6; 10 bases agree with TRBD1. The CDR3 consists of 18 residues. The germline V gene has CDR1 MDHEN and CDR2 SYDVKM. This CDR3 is CASSLYGQGDPGANVPTF. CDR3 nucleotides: TGTGCCAGCAGTTTATACGGACAGGGGGACCCCGGGGCCAACGTCCCGACTTTC.

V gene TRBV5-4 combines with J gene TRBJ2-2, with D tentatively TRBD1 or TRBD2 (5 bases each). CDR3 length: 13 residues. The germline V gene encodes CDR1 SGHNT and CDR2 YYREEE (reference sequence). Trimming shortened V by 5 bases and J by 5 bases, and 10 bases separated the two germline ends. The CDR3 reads CASRIEGTGELFF. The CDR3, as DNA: TGTGCCAGCAGGATAGAGGGGACCGGGGAGCTGTTTTTT. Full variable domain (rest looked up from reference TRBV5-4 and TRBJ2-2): ETGVTQSPTHLIKTRGQQVTLRCSSQSGHNTVSWYQQALGQGPQFIFQYYREEENGRGNFPPRFSGLQFPNYSSELNVNALELDDSALYLCASRIEGTGELFFGEGSRLTVL.

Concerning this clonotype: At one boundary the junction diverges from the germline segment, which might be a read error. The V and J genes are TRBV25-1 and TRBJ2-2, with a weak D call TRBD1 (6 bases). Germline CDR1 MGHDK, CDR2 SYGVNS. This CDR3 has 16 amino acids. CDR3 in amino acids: CACSDLDRANTGELFF. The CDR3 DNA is TGTGCCTGCAGTGACTTGGACAGAGCGAATACCGGGGAGCTGTTTTTT.

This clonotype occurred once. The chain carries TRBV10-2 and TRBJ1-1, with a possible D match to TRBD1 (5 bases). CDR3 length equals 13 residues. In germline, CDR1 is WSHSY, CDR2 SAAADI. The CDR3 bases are TGCACCGGCGGGACCATTCTAAACACTGAAGCTTTCTTT. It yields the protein CTGGTILNTEAFF.

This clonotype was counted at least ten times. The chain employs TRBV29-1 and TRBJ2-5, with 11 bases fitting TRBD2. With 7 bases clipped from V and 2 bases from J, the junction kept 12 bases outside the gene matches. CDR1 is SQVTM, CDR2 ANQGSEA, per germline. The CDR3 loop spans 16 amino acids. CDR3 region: CSAAGTSGRAQETQYF. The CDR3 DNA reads TGCAGCGCTGCAGGTACTAGCGGGAGAGCTCAAGAGACCCAGTACTTC.

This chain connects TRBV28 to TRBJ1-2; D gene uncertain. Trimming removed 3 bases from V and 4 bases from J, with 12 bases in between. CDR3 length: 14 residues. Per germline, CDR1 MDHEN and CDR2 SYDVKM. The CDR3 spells CASSLGWTSYGYTF. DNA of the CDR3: TGTGCCAGCAGTTTGGGCTGGACGTCCTATGGCTACACCTTC.

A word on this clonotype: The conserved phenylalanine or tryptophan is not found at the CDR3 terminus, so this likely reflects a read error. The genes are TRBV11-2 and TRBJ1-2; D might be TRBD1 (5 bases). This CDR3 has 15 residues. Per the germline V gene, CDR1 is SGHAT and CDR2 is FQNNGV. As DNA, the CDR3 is TGTGCTAGCAGCTTAGGGCAGGGCCCTCTCTATGGCTACACCCTC. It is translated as CASSLGQGPLYGYTL.